This T cell receptor beta chain was recovered during a study of T cells after yellow fever vaccination. Germline-derived CDR1 and CDR2 are SGHRS and YFSETQ. The CDR3 totals 13 residues. The V end was cut by 2 bases, the J end by 4 bases, with 9 bases between. TCRdb ran MiXCR on the 5' RACE reads and lists one entry per CDR3 protein. There are some 350,000 distinct CDR3 sequences in the sample; around 3.9% occur only once, and more than 20% lies in the top ten. The clonotype originates from a man younger than 30 who received the YFV17D yellow fever vaccine. The rearrangement joins TRBV5-1 to TRBJ2-5; D not certain. Sequencing used PBMCs, obtained 5 days after the yellow fever booster vaccination. Here the CDR3 DNA reads TGCGCCAGCAGCTTCGGTGCCGGAGAGACCCAGTACTTC. Its protein is CASSFGAGETQYF.